A selection of T cell receptor beta chains follows, all from one sample in a study of blood T cell repertoires in COVID-19. The repertoire was sequenced with immunoSEQ multiplex PCR; TCRdb's copy has only in-frame clones and lacks some. This repertoire shows fewer than 300,000 clones, about 89% found once; its top ten account for roughly 8.6%. The specimen sequenced was PBMCs or T cells enriched from blood (not recorded which). Receptors were obtained from a middle-aged man who had recovered from COVID-19. The CDR3 runs from the conserved cysteine through the conserved F or W. The D gene is left open where the match is weak. Rows give clone size only sometimes, using once, few, many, or a class for an expanded clone.

size	J	D	V	CDR3	DNA
.	TRBJ2-1	TRBD2	TRBV2	CASSEMVPTSGGSFSSYNEQFF	TGTGCCAGCAGTGAAATGGTTCCGACTAGCGGGGGGTCCTTCAGCTCCTACAATGAGCAGTTCTTC
.	TRBJ2-2	TRBD1	TRBV28	CASRRQGNTGELFF	TGTGCCAGCAGAAGACAGGGTAACACCGGGGAGCTGTTTTTT
.	TRBJ2-2	TRBD1	TRBV11-3	CASSTGGPNTGELFF	TGTGCCAGCAGCACAGGGGGTCCGAACACCGGGGAGCTGTTTTTT
.	TRBJ2-7	TRBD1	TRBV9	CASSVGTGGSYEQYF	TGTGCCAGCAGCGTCGGGACAGGGGGCTCCTACGAGCAGTACTTC
.	TRBJ1-5	.	TRBV12-3/TRBV12-4	CASSLAGDQPQHF	TGTGCCAGCAGTTTGGCAGGGGATCAGCCCCAGCATTTT
.	TRBJ1-2	TRBD1	TRBV5-1	CASRNRTGGNYTF	TGCGCCAGCCGGAATCGGACAGGGGGAAACTACACCTTC
.	TRBJ2-5	TRBD2	TRBV7-9	CASSLASSGRAGETQYF	TGTGCCAGCAGCTTAGCCAGTAGCGGGAGGGCCGGGGAGACCCAGTACTTC
.	TRBJ1-5	.	TRBV27	CASSLIGGAQPQHF	TGTGCCAGCAGTTTAATAGGTGGGGCCCAGCCCCAGCATTTT
.	TRBJ2-1	TRBD1	TRBV6-5	CASKKPGQGGLKQFF	TGTGCCAGCAAAAAACCGGGACAGGGGGGCCTGAAGCAGTTCTTC
.	TRBJ2-5	.	TRBV3-1/TRBV3-2	CASSQAAGRGTQYF	TGTGCCAGCAGCCAAGCGGCGGGTCGTGGGACCCAGTACTTC
.	TRBJ2-3	TRBD2	TRBV18	CASSLLQAGGAGTSTDTQYF	TGTGCCAGCTCGCTATTACAAGCGGGGGGCGCAGGAACTAGCACAGATACGCAGTATTTT
.	TRBJ2-5	TRBD2	TRBV19	CASRGLAGTDEETQYF	TGTGCCAGTAGAGGCCTAGCGGGGACCGACGAAGAGACCCAGTACTTC
few	TRBJ2-5	TRBD1	TRBV7-7	CASSTGQEETQYF	TGTGCTAGCAGCACAGGACAGGAAGAGACCCAGTACTTC
.	TRBJ1-2	TRBD1	TRBV6-5	CASSSWTGRNYGYTF	TGTGCCAGCAGCAGTTGGACAGGTCGAAACTATGGCTACACCTTC
.	TRBJ1-6	.	TRBV25-1	CASSEGDKYSPLHF	TGTGCCAGCAGTGAAGGGGACAAGTATTCACCCCTCCACTTT
.	TRBJ2-1	.	TRBV5-1	CASMEGDPYNEQFF	TGCGCCAGCATGGAGGGAGACCCCTACAATGAGCAGTTCTTC
.	TRBJ1-5	.	TRBV7-8	CASSLARSITGKAGQPQHF	TGTGCCAGCAGCTTAGCGCGTAGTATTACAGGGAAGGCGGGTCAGCCCCAGCATTTT
.	TRBJ2-5	.	TRBV27	CASTQIRGRETQYF	TGTGCCAGCACGCAAATCCGGGGGAGAGAGACCCAGTACTTC
.	TRBJ2-1	.	TRBV19	CASSGSSYNEQFF	TGTGCCAGTAGCGGGAGCTCCTACAATGAGCAGTTCTTC
.	TRBJ1-5	.	TRBV4-1	CASSQEVTGNQPQHF	TGCGCCAGCAGCCAAGAGGTGACAGGTAACCAGCCCCAGCATTTT
.	TRBJ2-1	TRBD2	TRBV28	CASSPQGSGREGSYNEQFF	TGTGCCAGCAGCCCCCAGGGCAGCGGGAGGGAGGGCTCCTACAATGAGCAGTTCTTC
.	TRBJ2-2	.	TRBV15	CATSRDRSGLPGELFF	TGTGCCACCAGCAGAGATCGGTCAGGACTCCCCGGGGAGCTGTTTTTT
.	TRBJ2-7	.	TRBV30	CAWNPRPGAVRYEQYF	TGTGCCTGGAACCCTCGGCCAGGGGCCGTTCGGTACGAGCAGTACTTC
.	TRBJ1-1	.	TRBV5-1	CASSLDTWGRRNTEAFF	TGCGCCAGCAGCTTGGATACTTGGGGGAGGCGGAACACTGAAGCTTTCTTT
.	TRBJ1-1	TRBD1	TRBV11-3	CASSQWTGGPTEAFF	TGTGCCAGCAGCCAATGGACAGGGGGTCCCACTGAAGCTTTCTTT
.	TRBJ1-2	.	TRBV11-3	CASSLDRDYGYTF	TGTGCCAGCAGCTTAGACAGGGACTATGGCTACACCTTC
.	TRBJ1-5	TRBD1	TRBV18	CASSDRGTQPQHF	TGTGCCAGCTCTGACAGGGGGACTCAGCCCCAGCATTTT
.	TRBJ2-2	TRBD1	TRBV5-1	CASRVGTERTGELFF	TGCGCCAGCAGGGTTGGGACAGAACGAACCGGGGAGCTGTTTTTT
once	TRBJ2-7	.	TRBV13	CASSLTSSYEQYF	TGTGCCAGCAGCCTGACATCTTCCTACGAGCAGTACTTC
.	TRBJ1-1	TRBD1	TRBV12-3/TRBV12-4	CASSLVGTGKAFF	TGTGCCAGCAGTTTAGTGGGGACAGGGAAAGCTTTCTTT
.	TRBJ2-7	TRBD2	TRBV3-1/TRBV3-2	CASSQDPLAGPPQYF	TGTGCCAGCAGCCAAGATCCTCTAGCGGGGCCCCCGCAGTACTTC
.	TRBJ1-2	TRBD1	TRBV10-2	CASLDRGDYGYTF	TGCGCCAGCCTGGACAGGGGGGACTATGGCTACACCTTC
once	TRBJ2-6	.	TRBV9	CASSPLPAVSSGANVLTF	TGTGCCAGCAGCCCCCTCCCAGCGGTGAGCTCTGGGGCCAACGTCCTGACTTTC
.	TRBJ1-5	.	TRBV7-9	CASSSDNYSNQPQHF	TGTGCCAGCAGCTCGGACAACTATAGCAATCAGCCCCAGCATTTT
.	TRBJ2-7	.	TRBV19	CASSYGLLYEQYF	TGTGCCAGTAGTTATGGGTTACTATACGAGCAGTACTTC
.	TRBJ2-1	TRBD2	TRBV24-1	CATSDFKGGLADNEQFF	TGTGCCACCAGTGATTTCAAAGGGGGACTAGCGGACAATGAGCAGTTCTTC
.	TRBJ2-3	TRBD2	TRBV6-5	CASRAGTSQLDTQYF	TGTGCCAGCAGAGCCGGGACTAGCCAGTTGGATACGCAGTATTTT
.	TRBJ2-1	TRBD1	TRBV5-1	CASSLVGLQGLDEQFF	TGCGCCAGCAGCTTGGTAGGGCTACAGGGGCTCGATGAGCAGTTCTTC
.	TRBJ2-2	TRBD2	TRBV11-2	CASSVSGTNTGELFF	TGTGCCAGCAGCGTGAGCGGGACGAACACCGGGGAGCTGTTTTTT
once	TRBJ2-3	TRBD1	TRBV10-2	CASSGPSDRAVQSDTQYF	TGCGCCAGCAGTGGCCCCTCCGACAGGGCAGTTCAATCAGATACGCAGTATTTT
.	TRBJ1-4	.	TRBV9	CASSGGDLIGGEKLFF	TGTGCCAGCAGCGGGGGAGACCTAATTGGAGGTGAAAAACTGTTTTTT
.	TRBJ2-1	TRBD1	TRBV6-5	CASSFRDSSYNEQFF	TGTGCCAGCAGTTTCCGGGACAGCTCCTACAATGAGCAGTTCTTC
.	TRBJ1-5	.	TRBV19	CASSILGQGHQPQHF	TGTGCCAGTAGTATCTTGGGCCAGGGGCATCAGCCCCAGCATTTT
.	TRBJ1-1	.	TRBV5-5	CASSLQANTEAFF	TGTGCCAGCAGCCTGCAGGCGAACACTGAAGCTTTCTTT
.	TRBJ2-5	TRBD2	TRBV28	CASSSWTSGKGPETQYF	TGTGCCAGCAGCTCTTGGACTAGCGGAAAAGGGCCAGAGACCCAGTACTTC
.	TRBJ2-1	TRBD2	TRBV5-1	CASSLARGNSGRAFSYNEQFF	TGCGCCAGCAGCTTGGCACGGGGGAATAGCGGGAGGGCGTTTTCCTACAATGAGCAGTTCTTC
.	TRBJ1-1	.	TRBV4-2	CASSQDLAGAEAFF	TGTGCCAGCAGCCAAGATCTGGCAGGGGCTGAAGCTTTCTTT
.	TRBJ2-5	.	TRBV6-6	CASSSAGSLLETQYF	TGTGCCAGCAGTTCTGCGGGTTCCCTGCTGGAGACCCAGTACTTC
.	TRBJ1-5	TRBD1	TRBV27	CASRWTGGGNQPQHF	TGTGCCAGCAGATGGACAGGGGGAGGCAATCAGCCCCAGCATTTT
few	TRBJ2-3	TRBD1	TRBV18	CASSPDRGQVDTQYF	TGTGCCAGCTCCCCGGACAGGGGGCAAGTGGATACGCAGTATTTT
.	TRBJ2-6	.	TRBV27	CASSLSRVFSGANVLTF	TGTGCCAGCAGTTTATCGAGAGTATTCTCTGGGGCCAACGTCCTGACTTTC
.	TRBJ1-4	.	TRBV12-3/TRBV12-4	CASRNYAPGKLFF	TGTGCCAGCAGGAACTACGCCCCAGGGAAACTGTTTTTT
.	TRBJ1-1	.	TRBV5-6	CASSLTVTEAFF	TGTGCCAGCAGCTTAACGGTAACTGAAGCTTTCTTT
.	TRBJ2-7	.	TRBV6-5	CASRVGKKRIYEQYF	TGTGCCAGCAGGGTGGGCAAAAAAAGGATCTACGAGCAGTACTTC